This T cell receptor beta chain came from a study of T-cell memory formation after mild COVID-19. The germline V gene encodes CDR1 LGHDT and CDR2 YNNKEL (reference sequence). The CDR3 has 13 residues. Between the trimmed V and J ends, which lost 0 bases and 12 bases, there was a span of 13 bases. MiXCR was run by TCRdb on the 5' RACE reads, yielding one entry per CDR3 protein. The table has approximately 340,000 distinct CDR3 sequences, 13% seen once. This TCR was sampled from a man aged 18 to 30 who had mild COVID-19 (a few samples of this study predate the infection). Cell type and time point are not known. J is TRBJ2-3 and V is TRBV3-1, with D perhaps TRBD1 (5 bases). Sequencing was carried out using PBMCs or a T cell subset sorted from them (not recorded which). The CDR3 region has the DNA TGTGCCAGCAGCCAAGATTGGGGCTCCCCTCAGTATTTT. It encodes CASSQDWGSPQYF.